These 25 T cell receptor beta chains share one sample of origin, sequenced in a study of radiation and T cells in renal cell carcinoma. Only in-frame clones appear in the TCRdb table, and some are missing; sequencing was by immunoSEQ multiplex PCR. This table holds approximately 140,000 clones, over 80% found once. Time point of the sample: baseline pretreatment blood. Treatment defined: 15 Gy SBRT to primary tumor, nephrectomy 4 weeks later. Sequencing was performed on blood, taken from a patient whose treatment included radiotherapy and nephrectomy. The receptors here all came from a woman aged 45-60 years with renal cell carcinoma.

The J gene is TRBJ1-4, the V gene TRBV19; 10 bases map to TRBD1. The V and J ends lost 2 bases and 5 bases, in that order; junction bases with no gene match: 8. Germline V gene sequence: CDR1 LNHDA, CDR2 SQIVND (reference sequence). The CDR3 consists of 17 residues. The CDR3 sequence is CASSIPPDRGRNEKLFF. DNA for the CDR3: TGTGCCAGTAGTATACCCCCAGACAGGGGGCGAAATGAAAAACTGTTTTTT.

The rearrangement links TRBV19 to TRBJ1-2, with TRBD1 matching over 7 bases. The J segment lost 2 bases and the V segment lost 6 bases, leaving 9 bases of the junction unmatched. Per germline, CDR1 LNHDA and CDR2 SQIVND (reference sequence). CDR3 length: 15 residues. CDR3 sequence (DNA): TGTGCCAGTAGGACGACAGGGAGGATCAACTATGGCTACACCTTC. Translation gives CASRTTGRINYGYTF.

The J gene is TRBJ1-4, the V gene TRBV9, with 10 bases matching TRBD1. The CDR3 runs 15 residues. Germline V gives CDR1 SGDLS, CDR2 YYNGEE. Trimming took 5 bases from V and 8 from J; bases not matched to a gene: 9. The CDR3 here is CASSQRQGANEKLFF. In DNA, the CDR3 is TGTGCCAGCAGTCAAAGACAGGGGGCGAACGAAAAACTGTTTTTT. The full variable domain, rest sourced from reference TRBV9 and TRBJ1-4, is DSGVTQTPKHLITATGQRVTLRCSPRSGDLSVYWYQQSLDQGLQFLIQYYNGEERAKGNILERFSAQQFPDLHSELNLSSLELGDSALYFCASSQRQGANEKLFFGSGTQLSVL.

The J gene is TRBJ2-2, the V gene TRBV10-3; possible D gene TRBD2, 6 bases. V gave up 0 bases and J gave up 5 bases, with 10 bases separating them. CDR3 size: 15 residues. Looked up from germline, CDR1 is ENHRY and CDR2 is SYGVKD. CDR3 protein: CAISESWAGTGELFF. CDR3 DNA sequence: TGTGCCATCAGTGAGTCGTGGGCGGGGACCGGGGAGCTGTTTTTT.

In this sample, this clone turned up a few times. The CDR3 reads CASSVDSSSSGANVLTF. CDR3 in DNA: TGTGCCAGCAGTGTGGACAGTAGCTCCTCTGGGGCCAACGTCCTGACTTTC. This chain uses TRBV25-1 with TRBJ2-6; D possibly corresponds to TRBD1 (6 bases). The germline V gene has CDR1 MGHDK and CDR2 SYGVNS. V lost 4 bases, J lost 0 bases, and 13 bases lay in between. The CDR3 length is 17 residues.

This clone has only one observation. The chain combines TRBV5-1 with TRBJ1-5; no clear D. This CDR3 comprises 17 residues. Trimming stripped 3 bases from V and 4 bases from J, with 20 bases between. Germline lookup yields CDR1 SGHRS and CDR2 YFSETQ. The CDR3, as DNA: TGCGCCAGCAGCTCCGTACCGGAAACTGATCGAAATCAGCCCCAGCATTTT. It yields the protein CASSSVPETDRNQPQHF.

The J gene is TRBJ1-1, the V gene TRBV28; D uncertain. Trimming left V 2 bases short and J 4 bases short, with 11 bases between. The CDR3 extends over 14 amino acids. Germline CDR1 and CDR2: MDHEN and SYDVKM. The CDR3 here is CASSLGSESTEAFF. CDR3 DNA: TGTGCCAGCAGTTTAGGTTCGGAAAGCACTGAAGCTTTCTTT.

The chain links TRBV2 to TRBJ1-5; no reliable D call. Trimming left V 0 bases short and J 5 bases short, with 11 bases between. Germline-derived CDR1 and CDR2 are SNHLY and FYNNEI. The CDR3 totals 15 residues. This chain's CDR3 is CASSEARRHHQPQHF. Here the CDR3 DNA reads TGTGCCAGCAGTGAAGCGCGGCGTCACCATCAGCCCCAGCATTTT.

The chain recombines TRBV7-2 with TRBJ2-6; D gene ambiguous. Trimming removed 5 bases from V and 3 bases from J, with 11 bases in between. CDR1 and CDR2 (germline): SGHTA, FQGNSA. The CDR3 runs to 15 residues. CDR3 coding DNA: TGTGCCAGCAGCACCACGGACGGTGGGGCCAACGTCCTGACTTTC. This codes for CASSTTDGGANVLTF.

The genes are TRBV30 and TRBJ1-4, with D uncertain. V lost 0 bases to trimming and J lost 5 bases, with 7 bases between them. The CDR3 covers 13 residues. CDR1 GTSNPN and CDR2 SVGIG come from the germline V gene (reference sequence). The CDR3 region is CAWSVRVNEKLFF. The CDR3 nucleotides read TGTGCCTGGAGTGTACGAGTGAATGAAAAACTGTTTTTT. The whole variable domain, remainder taken from reference TRBV30 and TRBJ1-4, is SQTIHQWPATLVQPVGSPLSLECTVEGTSNPNLYWYRQAAGRGLQLLFYSVGIGQISSEVPQNLSASRPQDRQFILSSKKLLLSDSGFYLCAWSVRVNEKLFFGSGTQLSVL.

This clone was seen once. V gene TRBV29-1 combines with J gene TRBJ2-7; TRBD1 agrees at 8 bases. Trimming at V came to 2 bases and at J to 1 base, leaving 1 base not matched to a gene. Germline V CDR1 and CDR2: SQVTM, ANQGSEA. There are 13 residues in the CDR3. CDR3 loop: CSVETGGSYEQYF. The CDR3 DNA is TGCAGCGTTGAAACAGGGGGTTCCTACGAGCAGTACTTC.

The V call is TRBV18, the J call TRBJ2-7; D perhaps matches TRBD2 (5 bases). Trimming pared 2 bases from V and 5 bases from J, leaving 13 bases between. CDR3 length equals 14 residues. Germline V gene data show CDR1 as KGHSH and CDR2 as LQKENI. The CDR3 DNA sequence: TGTGCCAGCTCACCAGTGACTACACTCGACGAGCAGTACTTC. It translates to CASSPVTTLDEQYF.

The chain combines TRBV4-3 with TRBJ2-7; no clear D. Germline-derived CDR1 and CDR2 are LGHNA and YSLEER. The V and J ends lost 0 bases and 4 bases respectively, with 4 bases between them. The CDR3 is made up of 12 amino acids. For the CDR3, the DNA is TGCGCCAGCAGCCAAGATGGGTACGAGCAGTACTTC. It translates to CASSQDGYEQYF.

The chain carries TRBV27 and TRBJ1-2; D ambiguous. Trimming pared 3 bases from V and 2 bases from J, leaving 7 bases between. The CDR3 has 13 amino acids. CDR1 MNHEY and CDR2 SMNVEV come from the germline V gene (reference sequence). The CDR3 protein is CASSFGVNYGYTF. The CDR3 DNA sequence: TGTGCCAGCAGTTTCGGGGTAAACTATGGCTACACCTTC.

This chain joins TRBV18 and TRBJ1-3, with 8 bases aligning to TRBD1. Germline CDR1 is KGHSH and CDR2 is LQKENI. V dropped 3 bases and J dropped 2; count of bases not matched to a gene: 6. The CDR3 spans 16 residues. The DNA of the CDR3 is TGTGCCAGCTCACCGAACAGGGGGACGGCTGGAAACACCATATATTTT. As protein: CASSPNRGTAGNTIYF.

The chain couples TRBV19 to TRBJ2-5, with D perhaps being TRBD1 or TRBD2 (5 bases each). Germline assignment: CDR1 LNHDA and CDR2 SQIVND (reference sequence). The CDR3 totals 14 residues. V was trimmed by 5 bases and J by 6 bases, leaving 16 bases between them. CDR3 nucleotides: TGTGCCAGTAGTCCGAGACTGGGGGTCAAGACCCAGTACTTC. This codes for CASSPRLGVKTQYF. The variable domain in full, completed from reference TRBV19 and TRBJ2-5, reads DGGITQSPKYLFRKEGQNVTLSCEQNLNHDAMYWYRQDPGQGLRLIYYSQIVNDFQKGDIAEGYSVSREKKESFPLTVTSAQKNPTAFYLCASSPRLGVKTQYFGPGTRLLVL.

The V gene is TRBV18, the J gene TRBJ2-7, with 9 bases aligning to TRBD2. This CDR3 has 15 residues. Germline loops: CDR1 KGHSH, CDR2 LQKENI. V shed 6 bases and J 3 bases; nucleotides not matched to a gene: 9. In nucleotides, the CDR3 is TGTGCCAGCTCGCGAAGCGGGGGGAGAAACTACGAGCAGTACTTC. As protein: CASSRSGGRNYEQYF.

The chain combines TRBV7-2 with TRBJ1-3; D may be TRBD1 (6 bases). Germline V gene lookup returns CDR1 SGHTA and CDR2 FQGNSA. V was cut by 8 bases and J by 5 bases, with 13 bases left in between. CDR3 length: 13 amino acids. The CDR3 spells CASSRGRRNTIYF. In DNA form, the CDR3 reads TGTGCCAGCTCCAGGGGCCGGAGAAACACCATATATTTT.

The chain couples TRBV5-1 to TRBJ2-1, with TRBD1 identical over 7 bases. CDR1 and CDR2 (germline): SGHRS, YFSETQ. CDR3 length: 16 residues. With 0 bases clipped from V and 2 bases from J, the junction kept 5 bases outside the gene matches. The CDR3 region is CASSLALGQAYNEQFF. In DNA form, the CDR3 reads TGCGCCAGCAGCTTGGCCCTTGGACAGGCCTACAATGAGCAGTTCTTC.

This chain joins TRBV10-1 and TRBJ1-3, with unresolved D. Germline CDR1 is WNHNN and CDR2 is SYGVQD (reference sequence). The length of the CDR3 is 14 residues. V was clipped by 6 bases and J by 4 bases, with 13 bases between them. In DNA, the CDR3 is TGCGCCAGCAGCCCTTCTGGATCGGGAAACACCATATATTTT. Residues: CASSPSGSGNTIYF.

This clone was seen just once. The CDR3 here is CASSLAGGLTDTQYF. The CDR3 DNA reads as TGCGCCAGCAGCTTAGCGGGAGGGCTTACAGATACGCAGTATTTT. This chain uses TRBV5-1 with TRBJ2-3, with 10 bases fitting TRBD2. The CDR3 is made up of 15 amino acids. With 2 bases clipped from V and 3 bases from J, the junction kept 3 bases outside the gene matches. Per the germline V gene, CDR1 is SGHRS and CDR2 is YFSETQ.

The V and J genes are TRBV18 and TRBJ2-4; TRBD2 might be the D (5 bases). Germline lookup yields CDR1 KGHSH and CDR2 LQKENI. Trimming cost V 6 bases and J 0 bases, with 15 bases left between them. This CDR3 has 16 residues. The CDR3, as DNA: TGTGCCAGCTCGCCTCCTTCCGCGGGAGCCAAAAACATTCAGTACTTC. This encodes CASSPPSAGAKNIQYF.

The gene calls are TRBV6-5 and TRBJ1-1, with D perhaps TRBD1 (6 bases). CDR1 is MNHEY and CDR2 is SVGAGI in the germline V gene. The germline V and J ends were trimmed by 1 base and 3 bases, with 6 bases remaining between them. The CDR3 has 13 residues. For the CDR3, the DNA is TGTGCCAGCAGTTACTACAGGGACACTGAAGCTTTCTTT. Its protein product is CASSYYRDTEAFF.

The chain is built from TRBV9 and TRBJ1-4; D is unresolved. CDR1 SGDLS and CDR2 YYNGEE come from the germline V gene. The CDR3 runs to 14 residues. Trimming stripped 4 bases from V and 8 bases from J, with 15 bases between. CDR3 amino acids: CASSLASVGEKLFF. CDR3 sequence (DNA): TGTGCCAGCAGCCTTGCGTCCGTCGGAGAAAAACTGTTTTTT.

The chain combines TRBV9 with TRBJ2-2; D is perhaps TRBD1 or TRBD2 (5 bases each). The CDR3 has 15 residues. The ends were cut back, 2 bases at V and 7 bases at J, with 15 bases in the middle. Germline assignment: CDR1 SGDLS and CDR2 YYNGEE. DNA of the CDR3: TGTGCCAGCAGCGTTGCAAGGGTGGGGGACGGGGAGCTGTTTTTT. This sequence encodes CASSVARVGDGELFF.